Listed below are T cell receptor beta chains from one sample, sequenced in a study of cytomegalovirus exposure and HLA in healthy donors. Using immunoSEQ multiplex PCR, the repertoire was profiled, and TCRdb retains in-frame clones only, with some absent. The sample holds some 120,000 clones, about 80% seen once. Specimen: PBMCs. The receptors originated from a woman aged 45-65 years in good health and CMV-seropositive. The CDR3 runs from the conserved cysteine through the conserved F or W. The D gene is left open where the match is weak. Rows may omit the clone size; those that give it use once, few, many or a size class.

>NA|TRBJ1-2|NA|TRBV7-2
CASSSPDPNGHGYTF
TGTGCCAGCAGCTCACCCGACCCCAATGGGCATGGCTACACCTTC
>NA|TRBJ1-4|NA|TRBV19
CASSTLRANEKLFF
TGTGCCAGTAGTACCCTCCGGGCTAATGAAAAACTGTTTTTT
>NA|TRBJ2-7|once|TRBV4-2
CASSQDRGNFNEQYF
TGTGCCAGCAGCCAAGATCGGGGAAATTTCAACGAGCAGTACTTC
>TRBD2|TRBJ2-3|NA|TRBV5-1
CASSYDSGGTDTQYF
TGCGCCAGCAGCTACGATAGCGGGGGGACAGATACGCAGTATTTT
>TRBD2|TRBJ2-7|NA|TRBV5-1
CASSWSPYGAGNEQYF
TGCGCCAGCAGCTGGAGCCCCTACGGAGCGGGAAACGAGCAGTACTTC
>TRBD1|TRBJ1-1|NA|TRBV29-1
CSVGQGWGMNTEAFF
TGCAGCGTTGGACAGGGTTGGGGCATGAACACTGAAGCTTTCTTT
>TRBD1|TRBJ1-4|NA|TRBV6-1
CASSARDRDNEKLFF
TGTGCCAGCAGCGCCAGGGACAGGGATAATGAAAAACTGTTTTTT
>TRBD1|TRBJ2-5|NA|TRBV5-4
CASSLAGGEETQYF
TGTGCCAGCAGCTTGGCAGGGGGCGAGGAGACCCAGTACTTC
>NA|TRBJ2-1|NA|TRBV30
CAWSVEGGPRDEQFF
TGTGCCTGGAGTGTGGAGGGGGGGCCGAGGGATGAGCAGTTCTTC
>TRBD1|TRBJ1-2|NA|TRBV2
CASSVEGAGYTF
TGTGCCAGCAGCGTGGAGGGGGCTGGCTACACCTTC
>NA|TRBJ1-2|few|TRBV11-2
CASSPIDRNYGYTF
TGTGCCAGCAGCCCTATTGACAGGAACTATGGCTACACCTTC
>TRBD2|TRBJ2-1|NA|TRBV6-1
CASLWTGGGYNEQFF
TGTGCCAGCTTATGGACTGGCGGGGGTTACAATGAGCAGTTCTTC
>NA|TRBJ1-1|NA|TRBV7-2
CASTQLTGTEAFF
TGTGCCAGCACCCAGTTGACGGGGACTGAAGCTTTCTTT
>TRBD1|TRBJ2-1|once|TRBV9
CASSPGTGGYNEQFF
TGTGCCAGCAGCCCCGGGACAGGGGGTTACAATGAGCAGTTCTTC
>TRBD2|TRBJ2-3|NA|TRBV5-6
CASSLEPSGFGQYF
TGTGCCAGCAGCTTGGAGCCTAGCGGGTTTGGGCAGTATTTT
>NA|TRBJ2-1|NA|TRBV5-6
CASHSGGRTEFF
TGTGCCAGCCATTCCGGGGGGCGAACGGAGTTCTTC
>NA|TRBJ1-2|NA|TRBV6-1
CATFAGHHPNYGYTF
TGTGCCACCTTCGCAGGACATCATCCTAACTATGGCTACACCTTC
>NA|TRBJ1-2|NA|TRBV30
CAWSPRPRVNYGYTF
TGTGCCTGGAGTCCACGACCCAGGGTCAACTATGGCTACACCTTC
>NA|TRBJ2-7|NA|TRBV14
CASSPRFRGAGEQYF
TGTGCCAGCAGCCCGAGATTCCGGGGGGCGGGAGAGCAGTACTTC
>NA|TRBJ2-7|few|TRBV18
CASSPRGHEQYF
TGTGCCAGCTCACCGCGGGGGCACGAGCAGTACTTC
>NA|TRBJ2-7|NA|TRBV2
CASSEQGEWYEQYF
TGTGCCAGCAGTGAACAAGGGGAATGGTACGAGCAGTACTTC
>NA|TRBJ1-3|few|TRBV5-8
CASSFRGTTGNTIYF
TGTGCCAGCAGCTTCCGGGGTACAACTGGAAACACCATATATTTT
>TRBD2|TRBJ2-3|NA|TRBV7-2
CASSPRVAGGSDTQYF
TGTGCCAGCAGCCCCAGGGTAGCGGGGGGATCAGATACGCAGTATTTT
>TRBD1|TRBJ1-1|NA|TRBV19
CASSIKGQGMNTEAFF
TGTGCCAGTAGTATAAAGGGACAGGGGATGAACACTGAAGCTTTCTTT
>NA|TRBJ2-7|few|TRBV4-1
CASSQDRVGHEQYF
TGCGCCAGCAGCCAAGACAGGGTGGGCCACGAGCAGTACTTC
>TRBD2|TRBJ2-3|NA|TRBV7-2
CASSGVGGGVVDTQYF
TGTGCCAGCAGCGGAGTTGGCGGGGGGGTAGTAGATACGCAGTATTTT
>TRBD2|TRBJ2-4|once|TRBV7-8
CASSPIRTSGKGNIQYF
TGTGCCAGCAGCCCGATACGGACTAGCGGGAAGGGAAACATTCAGTACTTC
>TRBD2|TRBJ2-3|NA|TRBV18
CASSPLETSVFADTQYF
TGTGCCAGCTCACCACTGGAGACTAGCGTGTTTGCAGATACGCAGTATTTT
>NA|TRBJ2-7|NA|TRBV6-1
CASSALSGSYYEQYF
TGTGCCAGCAGTGCCCTGTCGGGTTCTTACTACGAGCAGTACTTC
>NA|TRBJ1-1|once|TRBV5-1
CASSTEMNTEAFF
TGCGCCAGCAGTACAGAGATGAACACTGAAGCTTTCTTT
>NA|TRBJ1-3|NA|TRBV9
CASSVGWHYSGNTIYF
TGTGCCAGCAGCGTAGGATGGCATTACTCTGGAAACACCATATATTTT
>NA|TRBJ1-1|few|TRBV6-6
CASSLGLSPGTEAFF
TGTGCCAGCAGCCTCGGACTCTCGCCGGGCACTGAAGCTTTCTTT
>NA|TRBJ1-5|NA|TRBV19
CASTHRTNQPQHF
TGTGCCAGCACACACAGGACCAATCAGCCCCAGCATTTT
>TRBD2|TRBJ2-5|NA|TRBV4-3
CASSQESSSGGRETQYF
TGCGCCAGCAGCCAAGAGTCGTCAAGCGGGGGGCGGGAGACCCAGTACTTC
>NA|TRBJ1-1|NA|TRBV7-2
CASSFWQMNTEAFF
TGTGCCAGCAGCTTTTGGCAGATGAACACTGAAGCTTTCTTT
>TRBD1|TRBJ1-1|NA|TRBV7-3
CASRIGTGSVAFF
TGTGCCAGCAGGATCGGGACAGGCAGTGTAGCTTTCTTT
>TRBD1|TRBJ2-1|NA|TRBV30
CAYNPGGREQFF
TGTGCCTACAATCCAGGGGGCCGGGAGCAGTTCTTC
>TRBD1|TRBJ1-4|NA|TRBV5-1
CASSWGPSGQGAAEEKLFF
TGCGCCAGCAGCTGGGGGCCCTCGGGACAGGGGGCCGCGGAGGAAAAACTGTTTTTT
>TRBD1|TRBJ1-2|NA|TRBV5-4
CASSSRDRGLDGYTF
TGTGCCAGCAGCTCCCGGGACAGGGGGCTAGATGGCTACACCTTC
>TRBD2|TRBJ2-3|NA|TRBV19
CASSNNRREKIDTQYF
TGTGCCAGTAGTAACAATCGGCGGGAGAAGATAGATACGCAGTATTTT
>TRBD1|TRBJ1-2|once|TRBV7-2
CASSLGSDRGLGYGYTF
TGTGCCAGCAGCTTAGGTTCGGACAGGGGTCTCGGCTATGGCTACACCTTC
>TRBD2|TRBJ2-5|NA|TRBV5-1
CASSSGTSLKMRETQYF
TGCGCCAGCAGTTCGGGGACTAGCTTGAAAATGAGGGAGACCCAGTACTTC
>NA|TRBJ2-5|few|TRBV6-6
CASSYSGSQETQYF
TGTGCCAGCAGTTACTCAGGGAGTCAAGAGACCCAGTACTTC
>TRBD2|TRBJ2-1|NA|TRBV6-5
CASSSSGSGPSEQFF
TGTGCCAGCAGTTCAAGCGGGAGTGGGCCTAGTGAGCAGTTCTTC
>TRBD2|TRBJ2-1|NA|TRBV7-8
CASSLWPPAGGEEQFF
TGTGCCAGCAGCTTATGGCCCCCAGCGGGGGGAGAGGAGCAGTTCTTC
>TRBD2|TRBJ2-7|NA|TRBV7-3
CATRGGIEQYF
TGTGCCACCCGGGGGGGCATCGAGCAGTACTTC
>NA|TRBJ2-1|NA|TRBV7-6
CASSLSGGNNEQFF
TGTGCCAGCAGCCTCTCGGGCGGGAACAATGAGCAGTTCTTC
>NA|TRBJ1-2|NA|TRBV15
CATSRLWEPYGYTF
TGTGCCACCAGCCGTTTATGGGAGCCCTATGGCTACACCTTC
>NA|TRBJ2-3|NA|TRBV6-1
CASSKGWETPDTQYF
TGTGCCAGCAGTAAAGGGTGGGAGACCCCGGATACGCAGTATTTT
>TRBD1|TRBJ2-7|NA|TRBV10-3
CAISEPRDRPTYEQYF
TGTGCCATCAGTGAACCCCGGGACAGGCCTACCTACGAGCAGTACTTC
>TRBD2|TRBJ2-3|NA|TRBV5-8
CASSFGLAGPYF
TGTGCCAGCAGCTTCGGACTAGCGGGGCCGTATTTT
>TRBD2|TRBJ2-5|NA|TRBV7-2
CASSRAASGGAWETQYF
TGTGCCAGCAGCCGTGCGGCTAGCGGGGGGGCCTGGGAGACCCAGTACTTC